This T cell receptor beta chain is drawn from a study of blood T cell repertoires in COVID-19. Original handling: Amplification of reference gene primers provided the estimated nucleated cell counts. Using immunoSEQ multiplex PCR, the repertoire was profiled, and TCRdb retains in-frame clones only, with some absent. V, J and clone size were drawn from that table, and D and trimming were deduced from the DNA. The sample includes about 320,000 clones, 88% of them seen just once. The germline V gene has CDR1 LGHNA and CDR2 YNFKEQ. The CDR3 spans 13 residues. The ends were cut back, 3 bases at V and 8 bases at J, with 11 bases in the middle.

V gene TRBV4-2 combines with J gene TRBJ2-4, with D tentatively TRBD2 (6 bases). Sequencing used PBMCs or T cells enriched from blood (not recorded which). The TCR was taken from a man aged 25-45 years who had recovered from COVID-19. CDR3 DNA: TGTGCCAGCAGCCAGACTAGATATGACATTCAGTACTTC. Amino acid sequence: CASSQTRYDIQYF.